Shown below are 3 T cell receptor beta chains from a single sample sequenced in a study of CD8 T cells in Susac syndrome. Roughly 0.45 to 1 ug RNA was reverse transcribed with random hexamers. Via MiXCR, TCRdb re-called the immunoSEQ multiplex PCR reads, giving one row per CDR3 protein. Of roughly 80,000 distinct CDR3 sequences listed, around 94% were seen once; the top ten hold roughly 0.24%. Sequenced: CD8+ T cells from PBMCs. These receptors all come from a human donor in good health.

The chain carries TRBV15 and TRBJ2-1; 8 nucleotides line up with TRBD2. The CDR3 covers 14 residues. J gave up 5 bases and V 5 bases, and 5 bases lay outside the gene matches. Germline V CDR1 and CDR2: LNHNV, YYDKDF (reference sequence). CDR3 nucleotides: TGTGCCACCAGCCCCGGGACTAGTGACAATGAGCAGTTCTTC. It is translated as CATSPGTSDNEQFF.

The chain joins TRBV27 to TRBJ2-5; D gene ambiguous. The CDR3 length is 15 residues. Trimming pared 5 bases from V and 5 bases from J, leaving 18 bases between. CDR1 and CDR2 (germline): MNHEY, SMNVEV (reference sequence). CDR3 bases: TGTGCCAGCAGTCCCCGGGCCCGGACGACTGAGACCCAGTACTTC. Translating gives CASSPRARTTETQYF.

The table lists this clonotype with a count of one. This chain connects TRBV11-2 to TRBJ2-5, with D hard to call. With 5 bases removed from V and 4 bases from J, the gap between germline ends came to 5 bases. Germline lookup yields CDR1 SGHAT and CDR2 FQNNGV. This CDR3 spans 11 amino acids. CDR3 bases: TGTGCCAGCAGCGAGTTAGAGACCCAGTACTTC. It is translated as CASSELETQYF.